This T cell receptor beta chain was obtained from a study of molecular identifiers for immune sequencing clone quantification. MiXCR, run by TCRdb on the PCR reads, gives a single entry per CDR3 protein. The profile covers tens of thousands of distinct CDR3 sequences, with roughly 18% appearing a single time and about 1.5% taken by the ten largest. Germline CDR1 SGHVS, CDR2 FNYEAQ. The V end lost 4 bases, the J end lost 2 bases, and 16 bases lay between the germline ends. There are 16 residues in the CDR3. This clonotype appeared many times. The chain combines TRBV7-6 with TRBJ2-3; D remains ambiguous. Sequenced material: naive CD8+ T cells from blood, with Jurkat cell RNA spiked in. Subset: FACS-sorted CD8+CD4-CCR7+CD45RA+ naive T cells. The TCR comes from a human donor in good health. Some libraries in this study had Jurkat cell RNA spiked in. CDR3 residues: CASSSLPWDDTDTQYF. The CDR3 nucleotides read TGTGCCAGCAGCTCCCTTCCATGGGATGACACAGATACGCAGTATTTT. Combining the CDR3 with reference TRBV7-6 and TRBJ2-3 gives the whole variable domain GAGVSQSPRYKVTKRGQDVALRCDPISGHVSLYWYRQALGQGPEFLTYFNYEAQQDKSGLPNDRFSAERPEGSISTLTIQRTEQRDSAMYRCASSSLPWDDTDTQYFGPGTRLTVL.